This T cell receptor (beta chain) was sequenced during a study of T cell responses to AZD1222 COVID-19 vaccine (dated by TCRdb to about 2021). Regarding the research as a whole: A total of approximately 240 trial participants underwent TCR sequencing, of whom about 210 had received two doses of AZD1222 and 26 had received two doses of the MenACWY control vaccine. Enrollment into the trials was organized by age into subgroups of 18-55, 56-69 and 70-plus years, and those subgroups contained roughly 150, 30 and 60 TCR-sequenced participants, respectively. The study at large found these results: Reportedly, almost half of the unique spike-specific TCRs recognized epitopes lying outside the regions that are mutated in the B.1.351 and B.1.1.7 variants. In the small 56-69-year group, the increase in depth fell short of significance, most likely because of low power. Because no samples from the day 14 peak response were available, repertoires could be characterized only after the peak T cell response. Only six or seven AZD1222 recipients were SARS-CoV-2 seropositive at baseline, limiting conclusions about previously exposed vaccinees. Participants were mostly white British and included more females than males, and it was suggested by the authors that clonal diversity may have been underestimated. Spike-specific TCR breadth and depth rose significantly after two AZD1222 doses compared with day 0 and with MenACWY recipients. Vaccine-associated CD4 TCRs spanned the whole spike protein, with dominant responses in regions 160-218 and 743-854.

V drops 3 bases and J drops 6 bases, leaving 9 bases in between. Sequences DFQATT (CDR1) and SNEGSKA (CDR2) are obtained from the germline V gene (reference sequence). The cysteine opens and the phenylalanine closes a CDR3 of 11 amino acids. Solely the CDR3 DNA is kept, with 33 bases framed from the first base. This sample's time point label indicates: sample from adult after SARS-CoV-2 infection, after symptom onset. A couple of convalescent COVID-19 patients, sampled after symptom onset from adults with prior SARS-CoV-2 infection, were also TCR-sequenced for comparison. A word on this clone: Its antigen target is currently unknown. Base qualities are not recorded, but no much larger clone differs from it by a single base.

The CDR3 regions of human TCRbeta chains were analyzed by immunosequencing. On the study's bioinformatics: TCRs in the repertoires were matched against a reference library of SARS-CoV-2-specific TCRs that had been generated with the MIRA antigen-specificity platform. Breadth was defined as the fraction of unique TCRs that were SARS-CoV-2-associated, and depth was defined as the fraction of total T cells that were SARS-CoV-2-associated. Using the MIRA data, each spike-specific TCR was assigned both to the spike region to which the TCR was reactive and to a CD4 or CD8 class. Log10-transformed breadth and depth values were compared by one-way ANOVA with Sidak's multiple comparisons tests. The source is immuneACCESS, and TCRdb retained only in-frame sequences with V and J called. Part of the clones is not carried over; for the studies checked, unresolved V genes explain less than half of this, and the remainder is unexplained. V and J calls and clone size are as listed in that table; D and trimming were resolved from the DNA. For this sample there are about 150,000 clones; about 88% appear just once. Jointly, the top ten make up 5.5% to 7% of the sample.

This clonotype originated in an adult who had recovered from COVID-19. The chain couples TRBV20-1 to TRBJ2-7, with no D gene named confidently. The material sequenced was peripheral blood, taken after recovery from COVID-19. The nucleotide sequence is given as TGCAGTGCTAGGAGAGGACCCGAGCAGTACTTC. It translates as CSARRGPEQYF.